Listed below are T cell receptor beta chains from one sample, sequenced in a study of CD8+CD57+ T cells in acquired aplastic anemia. TCRdb passed the reads through MiXCR, listing each CDR3 protein once. The sample includes more than 200,000 distinct CDR3 sequences, approximately 51% of them seen just once. The sample consisted of sorted CD4+, CD8+, or CD8+CD57+ T cells (not recorded which) from PBMCs. These receptors were obtained from a human donor with aplastic anemia. The CDR3 runs from the conserved cysteine through the conserved F or W. Each record gives: V gene, J gene, D gene, clone size, CDR3 protein, CDR3 DNA. A D gene is named only where the DNA matches it firmly. A row's size may be missing; if present it is once, few, many or a size class.

v_call: TRBV20-1
j_call: TRBJ2-3
d_call: TRBD2
clone_size: many
cdr3_aa: CSASGGGTDTQYF
cdr3_nt: TGCAGTGCTAGCGGGGGGGGCACAGATACGCAGTATTTT

v_call: TRBV29-1
j_call: TRBJ2-7
d_call: TRBD1
clone_size: -
cdr3_aa: CSVAATGGDEQYF
cdr3_nt: TGCAGCGTTGCAGCGACAGGGGGGGACGAGCAGTACTTC

v_call: TRBV28
j_call: TRBJ2-3
d_call: TRBD2
clone_size: -
cdr3_aa: CASSLQPGLARDTQYF
cdr3_nt: TGTGCCAGCAGTTTACAACCGGGACTAGCGAGAGATACGCAGTATTTT

v_call: TRBV5-1
j_call: TRBJ1-5
d_call: -
clone_size: -
cdr3_aa: CASSHHQGVDQPQHF
cdr3_nt: TGCGCCAGCAGCCACCACCAGGGAGTAGATCAGCCCCAGCATTTT

v_call: TRBV6-2/TRBV6-3
j_call: TRBJ2-5
d_call: -
clone_size: many
cdr3_aa: CASTGAGRETQYF
cdr3_nt: TGTGCCAGCACCGGGGCAGGCCGAGAGACCCAGTACTTC

v_call: TRBV7-9
j_call: TRBJ2-7
d_call: TRBD1
clone_size: -
cdr3_aa: CASSLGQGDYEQYF
cdr3_nt: TGTGCCAGCAGCTTAGGGCAGGGGGACTACGAGCAGTACTTC

v_call: TRBV6-5
j_call: TRBJ1-2
d_call: -
clone_size: -
cdr3_aa: CASSYSKYGLYGYTF
cdr3_nt: TGTGCCAGCAGTTACTCGAAGTACGGTCTCTATGGCTACACCTTC

v_call: TRBV20-1
j_call: TRBJ2-7
d_call: -
clone_size: once
cdr3_aa: CSARTGTFESYEQYF
cdr3_nt: TGCAGTGCTAGAACAGGGACTTTCGAATCCTACGAGCAGTACTTC

v_call: TRBV28
j_call: TRBJ2-7
d_call: TRBD1
clone_size: once
cdr3_aa: CASSYGPGQGGVEQYF
cdr3_nt: TGTGCCAGCAGTTATGGGCCGGGACAGGGGGGCGTCGAGCAGTACTTC

v_call: TRBV7-3
j_call: TRBJ1-1
d_call: -
clone_size: few
cdr3_aa: CASSLGPGQNTEAFF
cdr3_nt: TGTGCCAGCAGCTTAGGCCCGGGACAGAACACTGAAGCTTTCTTT

v_call: TRBV29-1
j_call: TRBJ1-1
d_call: TRBD1
clone_size: -
cdr3_aa: CSVRSGTVNTEAFF
cdr3_nt: TGCAGCGTACGTTCCGGGACAGTGAACACTGAAGCTTTCTTT

v_call: TRBV12-3/TRBV12-4
j_call: TRBJ1-1
d_call: TRBD1
clone_size: many
cdr3_aa: CASSLATGKIAEAFF
cdr3_nt: TGTGCCAGCAGTTTAGCGACAGGGAAAATTGCTGAAGCTTTCTTT

v_call: TRBV20-1
j_call: TRBJ2-7
d_call: TRBD2
clone_size: -
cdr3_aa: CSATGGGSSYEQYF
cdr3_nt: TGCAGTGCCACGGGGGGGGGAAGCTCCTACGAGCAGTACTTC

v_call: TRBV11-1
j_call: TRBJ2-1
d_call: TRBD1
clone_size: many
cdr3_aa: CASSPTSTGGYNEQFF
cdr3_nt: TGTGCCAGCAGCCCCACCTCGACAGGGGGTTACAATGAGCAGTTCTTC

v_call: TRBV2
j_call: TRBJ1-4
d_call: -
clone_size: -
cdr3_aa: CASTDWEKLFF
cdr3_nt: TGTGCCAGCACGGATTGGGAAAAACTGTTTTTT

v_call: TRBV12-3/TRBV12-4
j_call: TRBJ2-3
d_call: TRBD2
clone_size: many
cdr3_aa: CASSRRLASSTDTQYF
cdr3_nt: TGTGCCAGCAGTCGCCGACTAGCCTCTAGCACAGATACGCAGTATTTT

v_call: TRBV19
j_call: TRBJ2-5
d_call: TRBD1
clone_size: -
cdr3_aa: CASSIRDRVVETQYF
cdr3_nt: TGTGCCAGTAGTATCCGGGACAGGGTTGTTGAGACCCAGTACTTC

v_call: TRBV2
j_call: TRBJ1-1
d_call: TRBD1
clone_size: -
cdr3_aa: CASSRDSIMNTEAFF
cdr3_nt: TGTGCCAGCAGTCGGGACAGTATTATGAACACTGAAGCTTTCTTT